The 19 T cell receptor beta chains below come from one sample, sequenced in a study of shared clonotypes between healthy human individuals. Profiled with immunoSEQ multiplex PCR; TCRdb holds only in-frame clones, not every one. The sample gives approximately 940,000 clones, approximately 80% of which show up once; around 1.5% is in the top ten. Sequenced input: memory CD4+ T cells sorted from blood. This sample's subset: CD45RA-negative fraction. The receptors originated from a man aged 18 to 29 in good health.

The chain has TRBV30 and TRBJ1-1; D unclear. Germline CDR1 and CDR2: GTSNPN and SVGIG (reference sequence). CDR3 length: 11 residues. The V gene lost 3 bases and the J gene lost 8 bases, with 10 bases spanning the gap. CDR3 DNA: TGTGCCTGGAGGGCCAGCTTGGAAGCTTTCTTT. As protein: CAWRASLEAFF.

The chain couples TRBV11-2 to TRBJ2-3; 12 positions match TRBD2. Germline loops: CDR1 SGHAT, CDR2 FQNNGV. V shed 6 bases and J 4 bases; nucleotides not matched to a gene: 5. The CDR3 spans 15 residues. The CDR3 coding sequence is TGTGCCAGCAGGCCCGGGACTAGCGGGTCAGATACGCAGTATTTT. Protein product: CASRPGTSGSDTQYF.

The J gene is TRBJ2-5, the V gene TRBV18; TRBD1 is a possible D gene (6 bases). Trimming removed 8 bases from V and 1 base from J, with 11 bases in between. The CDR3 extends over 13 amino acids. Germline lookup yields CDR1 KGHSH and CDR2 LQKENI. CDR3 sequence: CASVRGVQETQYF. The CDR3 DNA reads TGTGCCAGCGTCAGGGGCGTCCAAGAGACCCAGTACTTC.

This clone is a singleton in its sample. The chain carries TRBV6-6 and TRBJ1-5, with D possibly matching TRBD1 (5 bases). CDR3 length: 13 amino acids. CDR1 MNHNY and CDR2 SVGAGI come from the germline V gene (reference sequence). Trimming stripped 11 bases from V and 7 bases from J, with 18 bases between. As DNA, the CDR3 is TGTGCCGGCAACCGGGACTCGCTACAGCCCCAGCATTTT. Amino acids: CAGNRDSLQPQHF.

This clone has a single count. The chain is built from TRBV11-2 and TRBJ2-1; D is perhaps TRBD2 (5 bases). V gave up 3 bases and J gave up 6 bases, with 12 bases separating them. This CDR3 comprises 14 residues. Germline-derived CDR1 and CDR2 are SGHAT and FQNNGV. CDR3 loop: CASSFLAISNEQFF. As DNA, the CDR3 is TGTGCCAGCAGCTTTCTAGCTATTTCCAATGAGCAGTTCTTC. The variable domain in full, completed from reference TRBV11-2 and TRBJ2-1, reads EAGVAQSPRYKIIEKRQSVAFWCNPISGHATLYWYQQILGQGPKLLIQFQNNGVVDDSQLPKDRFSAERLKGVDSTLKIQPAKLEDSAVYLCASSFLAISNEQFFGPGTRLTVL.

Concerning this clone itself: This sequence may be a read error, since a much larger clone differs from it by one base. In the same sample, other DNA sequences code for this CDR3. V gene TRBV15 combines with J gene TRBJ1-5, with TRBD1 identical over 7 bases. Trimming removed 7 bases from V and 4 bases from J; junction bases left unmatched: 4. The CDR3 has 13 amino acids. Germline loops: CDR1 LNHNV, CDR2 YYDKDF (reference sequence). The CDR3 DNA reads TGTGCCACCACGACAGGGAGTAATCAGCCCCAGCATTTT. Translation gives CATTTGSNQPQHF.

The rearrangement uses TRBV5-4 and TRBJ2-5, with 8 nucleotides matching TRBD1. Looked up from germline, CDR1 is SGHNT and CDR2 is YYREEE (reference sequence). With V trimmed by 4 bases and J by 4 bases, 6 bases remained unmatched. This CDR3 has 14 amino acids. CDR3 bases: TGTGCCAGCAGCGCGAGCACAGGGGGAGAGACCCAGTACTTC. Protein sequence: CASSASTGGETQYF.

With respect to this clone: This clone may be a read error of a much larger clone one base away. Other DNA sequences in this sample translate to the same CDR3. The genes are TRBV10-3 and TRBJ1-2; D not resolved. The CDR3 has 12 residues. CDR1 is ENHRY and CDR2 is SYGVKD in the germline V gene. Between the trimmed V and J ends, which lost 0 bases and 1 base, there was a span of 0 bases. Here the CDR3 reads CAISESNYGYTF. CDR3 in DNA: TGTGCCATCAGTGAGTCTAACTATGGCTACACCTTC.

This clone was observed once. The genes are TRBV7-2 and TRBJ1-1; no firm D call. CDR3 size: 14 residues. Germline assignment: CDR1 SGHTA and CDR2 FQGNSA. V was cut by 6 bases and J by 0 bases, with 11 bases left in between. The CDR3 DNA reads TGTGCCAGCAGTCACGACGGCCTGAACACTGAAGCTTTCTTT. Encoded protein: CASSHDGLNTEAFF.

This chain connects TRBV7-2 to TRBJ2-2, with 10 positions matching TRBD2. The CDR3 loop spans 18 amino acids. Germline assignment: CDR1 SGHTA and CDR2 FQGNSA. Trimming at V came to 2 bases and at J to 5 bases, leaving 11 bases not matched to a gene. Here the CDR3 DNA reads TGTGCCAGCAGCTTATACTCGGCTAGCGGGAGAGGTACCGGGGAGCTGTTTTTT. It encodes CASSLYSASGRGTGELFF.

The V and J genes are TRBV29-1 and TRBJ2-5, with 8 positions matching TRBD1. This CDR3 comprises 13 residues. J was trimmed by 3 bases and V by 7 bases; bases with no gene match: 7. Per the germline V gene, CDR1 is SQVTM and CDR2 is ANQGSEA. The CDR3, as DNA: TGCAGCGCCCTATCGGACAGGGAAGAGACCCAGTACTTC. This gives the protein CSALSDREETQYF.

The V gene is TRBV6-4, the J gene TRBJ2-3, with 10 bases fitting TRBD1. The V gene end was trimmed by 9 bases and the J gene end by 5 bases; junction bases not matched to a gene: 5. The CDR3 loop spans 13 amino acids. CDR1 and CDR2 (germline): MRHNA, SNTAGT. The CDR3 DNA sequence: TGTGCCAGGGACAGGGGGAAACAAGATACGCAGTATTTT. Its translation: CARDRGKQDTQYF.

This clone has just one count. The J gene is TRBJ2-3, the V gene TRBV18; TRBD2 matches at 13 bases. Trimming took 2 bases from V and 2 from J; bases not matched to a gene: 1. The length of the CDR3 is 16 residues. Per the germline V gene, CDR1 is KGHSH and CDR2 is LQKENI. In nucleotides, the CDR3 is TGTGCCAGCTCACCAGGGACTAGCGGGATCACAGATACGCAGTATTTT. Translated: CASSPGTSGITDTQYF.

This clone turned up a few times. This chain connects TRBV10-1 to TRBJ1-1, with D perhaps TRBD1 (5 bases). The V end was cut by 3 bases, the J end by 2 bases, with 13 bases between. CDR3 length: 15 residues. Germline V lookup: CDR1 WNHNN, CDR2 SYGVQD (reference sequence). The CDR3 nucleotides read TGCGCCAGCAGTGATACAGGCAGGGCCAACACTGAAGCTTTCTTT. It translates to CASSDTGRANTEAFF.

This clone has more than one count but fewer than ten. Here the CDR3 reads CASRNRVEAFF. The CDR3 coding sequence is TGTGCCAGCAGAAACAGGGTCGAAGCTTTCTTT. J is TRBJ1-1 and V is TRBV11-2, with D possibly matching TRBD1 (6 bases). The ends were cut back, 6 bases at V and 8 bases at J, with 10 bases in the middle. The CDR3 loop spans 11 amino acids. In germline, CDR1 is SGHAT, CDR2 FQNNGV.

Here the CDR3 DNA reads TGTGCCAGCAGCTCCCGCCGGGACCGAGCCTACGAGCAGTACTTC. It specifies CASSSRRDRAYEQYF. The chain combines TRBV28 with TRBJ2-7; D tentatively reads TRBD1 or TRBD2 (5 bases each). Germline lookup yields CDR1 MDHEN and CDR2 SYDVKM. The CDR3 has 15 amino acids. V lost 6 bases to trimming and J lost 2 bases, with 17 bases between them.

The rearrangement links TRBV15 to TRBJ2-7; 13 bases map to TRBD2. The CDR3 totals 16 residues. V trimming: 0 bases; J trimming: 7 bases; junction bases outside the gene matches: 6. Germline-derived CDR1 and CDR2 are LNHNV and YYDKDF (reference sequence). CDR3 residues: CATSRETPGLAGEQYF. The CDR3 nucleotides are TGTGCCACCAGCAGAGAAACCCCGGGACTAGCGGGGGAGCAGTACTTC.

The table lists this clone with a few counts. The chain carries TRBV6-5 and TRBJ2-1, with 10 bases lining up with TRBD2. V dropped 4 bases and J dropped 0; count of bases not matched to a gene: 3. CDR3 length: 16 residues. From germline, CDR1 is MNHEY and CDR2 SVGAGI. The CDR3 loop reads CASSLLAGGSYNEQFF. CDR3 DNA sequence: TGTGCCAGCAGTTTGTTAGCGGGGGGCTCCTACAATGAGCAGTTCTTC.

In DNA form, the CDR3 reads TGTGCCAGCTCACCGGGCAGAACCTACGAGCAGTACTTC. The encoded protein is CASSPGRTYEQYF. This sequence joins TRBV18 and TRBJ2-5; D is ambiguous. The J call may be wrong; the DNA end is better matched by TRBJ2-7. The CDR3 covers 13 residues. Germline-derived CDR1 and CDR2 are KGHSH and LQKENI.